This entry describes one T cell receptor (beta chain). Germline-derived CDR1 and CDR2 are KGHDR and SFDVKD. V gave up 5 bases and J gave up 2 bases, with 13 bases separating them. The CDR3 length is 15 residues. This record comes from a study of blood T cell repertoires in COVID-19. Background on the study: COVID-19 samples collected from the United States, Italy and Spain covered acute and convalescent phases.

Per the original data handling: Scientists estimated how many nucleated cells there were by amplifying reference gene primers. Here immunoSEQ multiplex PCR was the method, and the copy in TCRdb shows in-frame clones only, minus some. V and J calls and clone size come straight from that table; D and trimming were deduced from the DNA. This sample yields tens of thousands of clones, of which 83% are seen a single time; 18% belongs to the top ten. Sequencing input: peripheral blood. The source of this sequence is a woman aged 80 or over with acute or convalescent COVID-19. The V gene is TRBV24-1, the J gene TRBJ2-3; weak D call: TRBD1 (6 bases). In DNA form, the CDR3 reads TGTGCCACCAGTGGAAATAGGGGGATCACAGATACGCAGTATTTT. It translates to CATSGNRGITDTQYF.